Listed here are 5 T cell receptor beta chains from one sample, sequenced in a study of T cells expressing NK-cell markers. TCRdb re-called the 5' RACE reads, yielding one record per CDR3 amino acid sequence without DNA. This repertoire includes a few hundred thousand distinct CDR3 sequences. Material for sequencing was blood T cells: a sorted CD56 or NKG2C T cell subset, CD4+ or CD8+ T cells, or bulk PBMC T cells (not recorded which). The receptors come from a man aged 18-70 years in good health.

The chain joins TRBV5-1 to TRBJ1-2; TCRdb designates TRBD1, a call that cannot be tested without DNA. Germline-derived CDR1 and CDR2 are SGHRS and YFSETQ. CDR3 length equals 19 residues. The CDR3 loop reads CASSLGWDSLTTPNYGYTF.

The chain employs TRBV12-3 or TRBV12-4 and TRBJ2-3; TCRdb proposes TRBD1, but this gene call is untestable without DNA. The CDR3 loop spans 15 amino acids. The CDR3 spells CASSLAGGSTDTQYF.

This rearrangement joins TRBV7-9 to TRBJ2-3; TCRdb's D gene call, TRBD1, goes unchecked for lack of DNA. The CDR3 loop spans 15 amino acids. Germline values: CDR1 SEHNR, CDR2 FQNEAQ (reference sequence). CDR3 sequence reads: CASSLFTGRTDTQYF.

The chain uses TRBV7-9 and TRBJ2-3; TCRdb gives TRBD2 as the D gene, but with no DNA this cannot be confirmed. The germline CDR1 and CDR2 sequences are SEHNR and FQNEAQ (reference sequence). CDR3 size: 15 residues. CDR3 residues: CASSPLGRNTDTQYF.

The chain combines TRBV21-1 with TRBJ1-1; lacking DNA, the TRBD1 call made by TCRdb goes unchecked. TRBV21-1 is deemed a pseudogene. This CDR3 comprises 14 residues. The CDR3 protein is CASSIWDRAAEAFF.